This TCR beta chain stems from a study of blood T cells in healthy people across ages. From germline, CDR1 is DFQATT and CDR2 SNEGSKA (reference sequence). The CDR3 sequence is 15 residues long. The V and J ends lost 0 bases and 2 bases, in that order; junction bases with no gene match: 5. Then a second PCR, running about 7 to 11 cycles, was carried out with a sample-barcoded 5' primer and a J-beta primer mix. TCRdb independently ran MiXCR on the 5' RACE reads; one entry per CDR3 protein. The table has some 700,000 distinct CDR3 sequences, 22% seen once. The clonotype was recovered from a man in his 70s in good health. The sequencing sample was made of blood. The rearrangement links TRBV20-1 to TRBJ2-3, with 7 bases that match TRBD2. The CDR3 nucleotides read TGCAGTGCTAGAGAACGGCGGGGGACCACAGATACGCAGTATTTT. Translated, it gives CSARERRGTTDTQYF.